One sample yielded the 7 T cell receptor beta chains listed below, sequenced in a study of blood T cell repertoires in COVID-19. Here immunoSEQ multiplex PCR was the method, and the copy in TCRdb shows in-frame clones only, minus some. Seen here are approximately 220,000 clones, more than 85% observed once, and the top ten hold just over 0.7%. The source material was peripheral blood. The receptor set was obtained from a middle-aged man with acute or convalescent COVID-19.

CDR3: CASSQDWPKVAEAFF. The CDR3 DNA is TGTGCCAGCAGCCAAGATTGGCCAAAAGTGGCTGAAGCTTTCTTT. V is TRBV14 and J is TRBJ1-1; no definite D call. This CDR3 is 15 amino acids long. Germline V gene lookup returns CDR1 SGHDN and CDR2 FVKESK. V was clipped by 0 bases and J by 6 bases, with 14 bases between them. Based on the CDR3 plus reference TRBV14 and TRBJ1-1, the full variable domain is EAGVTQFPSHSVIEKGQTVTLRCDPISGHDNLYWYRRVMGKEIKFLLHFVKESKQDESGMPNNRFLAERTGGTYSTLKVQPAELEDSGVYFCASSQDWPKVAEAFFGQGTRLTVV.

This rearrangement joins TRBV10-3 to TRBJ2-5; TRBD1 matches 10 bases. V shed 5 bases, J shed 4 bases, and the junction held 4 bases outside the gene matches. This CDR3 has 14 residues. The germline gives CDR1 ENHRY, CDR2 SYGVKD. The CDR3 protein is CAISIRQGAETQYF. For the CDR3, the DNA is TGTGCCATCAGTATCCGACAGGGGGCAGAGACCCAGTACTTC.

The chain has TRBV30 and TRBJ1-4; D remains ambiguous. The germline CDR1 and CDR2 sequences are GTSNPN and SVGIG (reference sequence). The V and J ends lost 2 bases and 0 bases respectively, with 7 bases between them. The CDR3 is 14 amino acids. This chain's CDR3 is CAWSPTSTNEKLFF. DNA of the CDR3: TGTGCCTGGAGTCCAACTTCAACTAATGAAAAACTGTTTTTT.

The rearrangement uses TRBV7-8 and TRBJ2-1; 7 positions agree with TRBD2. V lost 4 bases, J lost 6 bases, and 6 bases stayed unmatched. The germline gives CDR1 SGHVS, CDR2 FQNEAQ. This CDR3 contains 14 residues. The CDR3 region is CASSWGRALNEQFF. As DNA, the CDR3 is TGTGCCAGCAGCTGGGGGAGGGCCCTCAATGAGCAGTTCTTC.

This clone has a handful of counts. The chain is built from TRBV18 and TRBJ2-7; 13 nucleotides line up with TRBD2. This CDR3 is built from 16 residues. With V trimmed by 2 bases and J by 3 bases, 4 bases remained unmatched. Germline CDR1 reads KGHSH; CDR2 reads LQKENI. CDR3 bases: TGTGCCAGCTCACCAAGGACTAGCGGGAGTTACTACGAGCAGTACTTC. Residues: CASSPRTSGSYYEQYF. The full variable domain, rest sourced from reference TRBV18 and TRBJ2-7, is NAGVMQNPRHLVRRRGQEARLRCSPMKGHSHVYWYRQLPEEGLKFMVYLQKENIIDESGMPKERFSAEFPKEGPSILRIQQVVRGDSAAYFCASSPRTSGSYYEQYFGPGTRLTVT.

The rearrangement links TRBV7-9 to TRBJ2-7; weak D call: TRBD2 (5 bases). The CDR3 totals 15 residues. Germline values: CDR1 SEHNR, CDR2 FQNEAQ (reference sequence). V lost 4 bases, J lost 4 bases, and 17 bases lay in between. The CDR3 region is CASSSAGRGEYEQYF. In DNA, the CDR3 is TGTGCCAGCAGCTCCGCCGGACGGGGAGAATACGAGCAGTACTTC.

With regard to this clone: Other DNA sequences from this sample encode an identical CDR3 as well. The rearrangement links TRBV27 to TRBJ2-7; possible D gene TRBD2, 5 bases. Per the germline V gene, CDR1 is MNHEY and CDR2 is SMNVEV (reference sequence). There are 13 residues in the CDR3. The V and J ends lost 8 bases and 0 bases respectively, with 11 bases between them. CDR3 sequence reads: CASGRGSSYEQYF. In DNA form, the CDR3 reads TGTGCCAGCGGACGGGGTTCCTCCTACGAGCAGTACTTC.